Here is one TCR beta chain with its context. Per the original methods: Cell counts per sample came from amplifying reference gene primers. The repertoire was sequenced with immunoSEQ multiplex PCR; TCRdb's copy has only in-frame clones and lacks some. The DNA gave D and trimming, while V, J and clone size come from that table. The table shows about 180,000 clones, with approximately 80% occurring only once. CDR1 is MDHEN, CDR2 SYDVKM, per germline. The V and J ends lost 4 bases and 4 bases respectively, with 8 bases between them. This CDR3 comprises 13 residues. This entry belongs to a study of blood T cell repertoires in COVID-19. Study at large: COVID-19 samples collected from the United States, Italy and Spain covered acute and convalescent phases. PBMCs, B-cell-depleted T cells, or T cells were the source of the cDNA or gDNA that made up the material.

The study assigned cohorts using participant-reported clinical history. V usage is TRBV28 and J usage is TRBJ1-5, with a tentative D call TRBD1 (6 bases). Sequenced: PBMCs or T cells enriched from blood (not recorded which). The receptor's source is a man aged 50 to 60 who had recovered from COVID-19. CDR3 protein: CASSSDSNQPQHF. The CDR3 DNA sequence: TGTGCCAGCAGTTCGGACAGTAATCAGCCCCAGCATTTT.